These 6 T cell receptor beta chains were all obtained from the same sample, sequenced in a study of blood T cell repertoires in COVID-19. Assay: immunoSEQ multiplex PCR; the TCRdb copy retains only in-frame clones and omits some. The sample has 200,000 to 250,000 clones; under 90% are singletons. Sequencing input: peripheral blood. Every receptor here comes from a woman of 80 years or more with acute or convalescent COVID-19.

This clone was picked up a small number of times. The same CDR3 is also encoded by other DNA sequences in this sample. The V and J genes are TRBV9 and TRBJ2-7; tentatively, D is TRBD1 (6 bases). The CDR3 totals 15 residues. Germline CDR1 reads SGDLS; CDR2 reads YYNGEE. V was shortened by 1 base and J by 0 bases, with 11 bases between the two germline ends. The CDR3 spells CASSVHPGDSYEQYF. Written as DNA, the CDR3 is TGTGCCAGCAGCGTACATCCAGGGGACTCCTACGAGCAGTACTTC. Looking up the rest from reference TRBV9 and TRBJ2-7 gives the full variable domain: DSGVTQTPKHLITATGQRVTLRCSPRSGDLSVYWYQQSLDQGLQFLIQYYNGEERAKGNILERFSAQQFPDLHSELNLSSLELGDSALYFCASSVHPGDSYEQYFGPGTRLTVT.

The rearrangement uses TRBV27 and TRBJ2-1; 7 bases agree with TRBD1. V was pared by 0 bases and J by 5 bases, with 7 bases of the junction left unmatched. In germline, CDR1 is MNHEY, CDR2 SMNVEV (reference sequence). This CDR3 comprises 16 residues. This CDR3 is CASSLSSWDSHNEQFF. The DNA for the CDR3 is TGTGCCAGCAGTTTATCCTCATGGGACAGCCACAATGAGCAGTTCTTC.

This rearrangement joins TRBV7-9 to TRBJ2-1; D gene unclear. Germline V gene lookup returns CDR1 SEHNR and CDR2 FQNEAQ (reference sequence). The ends were cut back, 4 bases at V and 4 bases at J, with 11 bases in the middle. This CDR3 has 14 amino acids. CDR3 DNA sequence: TGTGCCAGCAGCTCCCTTCCCCCTTACAATGAGCAGTTCTTC. It is translated as CASSSLPPYNEQFF.

The chain employs TRBV30 and TRBJ2-3; 9 bases agree with TRBD2. CDR3 length: 15 amino acids. Germline V gene data show CDR1 as GTSNPN and CDR2 as SVGIG (reference sequence). The V gene end was trimmed by 5 bases and the J gene end by 2 bases; junction bases not matched to a gene: 8. Here the CDR3 reads CAWSGGGAYTDTQYF. CDR3 nucleotide sequence: TGTGCCTGGTCGGGCGGGGGGGCTTACACAGATACGCAGTATTTT.

The CDR3: CASSVDSEETQYF. The CDR3 DNA is TGTGCCAGCAGCGTCGACTCAGAAGAGACCCAGTACTTC. This chain uses TRBV7-2 with TRBJ2-5; D is unresolved. The V end was cut by 5 bases, the J end by 3 bases, with 10 bases between. The CDR3 has 13 residues. Germline assignment: CDR1 SGHTA and CDR2 FQGNSA.

This clone was seen only a few times. The chain recombines TRBV6-5 with TRBJ1-2; TRBD1 aligns across 7 bases. The CDR3 is made up of 14 amino acids. Trimming at V came to 6 bases and at J to 8 bases, leaving 12 bases not matched to a gene. Germline-derived CDR1 and CDR2 are MNHEY and SVGAGI. The CDR3 DNA sequence: TGTGCCAGCAGCCCCGACAGGGAAGCTGAGGGCTACACCTTC. Amino acids: CASSPDREAEGYTF.